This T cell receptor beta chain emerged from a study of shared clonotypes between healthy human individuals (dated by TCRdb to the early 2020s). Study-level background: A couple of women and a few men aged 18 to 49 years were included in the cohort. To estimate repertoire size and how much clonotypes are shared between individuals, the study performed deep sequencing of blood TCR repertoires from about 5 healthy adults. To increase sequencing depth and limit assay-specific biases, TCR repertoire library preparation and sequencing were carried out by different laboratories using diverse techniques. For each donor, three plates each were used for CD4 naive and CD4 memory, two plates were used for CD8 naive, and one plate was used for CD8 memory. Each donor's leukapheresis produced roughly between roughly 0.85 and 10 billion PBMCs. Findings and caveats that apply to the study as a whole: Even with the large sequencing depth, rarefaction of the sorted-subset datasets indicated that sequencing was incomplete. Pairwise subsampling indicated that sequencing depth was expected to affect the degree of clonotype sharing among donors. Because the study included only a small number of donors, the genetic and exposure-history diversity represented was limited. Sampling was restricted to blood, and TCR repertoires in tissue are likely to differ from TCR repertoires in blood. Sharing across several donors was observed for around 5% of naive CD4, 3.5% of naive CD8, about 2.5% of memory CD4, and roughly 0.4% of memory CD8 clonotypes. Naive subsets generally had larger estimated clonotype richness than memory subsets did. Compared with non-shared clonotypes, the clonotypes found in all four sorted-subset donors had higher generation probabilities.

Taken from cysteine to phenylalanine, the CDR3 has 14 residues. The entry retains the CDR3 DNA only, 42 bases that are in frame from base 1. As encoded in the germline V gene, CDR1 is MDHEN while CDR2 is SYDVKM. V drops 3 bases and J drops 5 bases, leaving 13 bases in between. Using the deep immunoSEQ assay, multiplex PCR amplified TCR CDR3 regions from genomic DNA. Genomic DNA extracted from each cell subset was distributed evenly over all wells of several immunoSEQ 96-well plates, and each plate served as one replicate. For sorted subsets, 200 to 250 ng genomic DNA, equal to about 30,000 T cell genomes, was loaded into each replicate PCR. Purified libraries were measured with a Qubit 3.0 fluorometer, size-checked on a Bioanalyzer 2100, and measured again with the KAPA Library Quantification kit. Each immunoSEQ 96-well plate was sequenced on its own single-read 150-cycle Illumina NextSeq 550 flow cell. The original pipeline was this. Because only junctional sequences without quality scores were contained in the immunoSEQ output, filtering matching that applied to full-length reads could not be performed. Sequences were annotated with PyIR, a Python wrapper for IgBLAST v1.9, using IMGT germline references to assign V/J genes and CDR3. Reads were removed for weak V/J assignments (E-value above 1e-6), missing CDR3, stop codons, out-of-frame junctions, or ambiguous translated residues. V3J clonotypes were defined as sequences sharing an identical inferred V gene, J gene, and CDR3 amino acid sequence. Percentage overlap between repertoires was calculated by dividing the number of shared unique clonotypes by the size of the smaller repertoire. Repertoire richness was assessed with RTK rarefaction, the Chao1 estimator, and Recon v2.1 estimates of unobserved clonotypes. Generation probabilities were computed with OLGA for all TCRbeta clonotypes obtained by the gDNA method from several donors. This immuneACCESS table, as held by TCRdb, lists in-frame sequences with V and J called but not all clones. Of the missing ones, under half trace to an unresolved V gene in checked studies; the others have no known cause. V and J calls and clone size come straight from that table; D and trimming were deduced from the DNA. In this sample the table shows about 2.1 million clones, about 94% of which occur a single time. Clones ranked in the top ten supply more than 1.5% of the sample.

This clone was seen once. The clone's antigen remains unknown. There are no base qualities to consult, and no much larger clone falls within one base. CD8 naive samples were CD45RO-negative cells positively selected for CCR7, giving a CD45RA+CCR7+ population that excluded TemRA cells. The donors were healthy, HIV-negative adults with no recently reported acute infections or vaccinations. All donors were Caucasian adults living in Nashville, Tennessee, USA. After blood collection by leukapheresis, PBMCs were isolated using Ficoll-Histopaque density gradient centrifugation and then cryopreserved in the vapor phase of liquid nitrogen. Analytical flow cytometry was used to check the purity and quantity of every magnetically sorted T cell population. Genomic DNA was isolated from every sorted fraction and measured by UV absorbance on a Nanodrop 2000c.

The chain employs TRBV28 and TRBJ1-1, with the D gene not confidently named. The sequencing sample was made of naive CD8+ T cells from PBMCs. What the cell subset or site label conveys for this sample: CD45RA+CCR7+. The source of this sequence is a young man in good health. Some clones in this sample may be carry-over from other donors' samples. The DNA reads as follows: TGTGCCAGCAGTTTCCAGTTTGGAGGGACTGAAGCTTTCTTT. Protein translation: CASSFQFGGTEAFF.